Listed here are 17 T cell receptor beta chains from one sample, sequenced in a study of T cell repertoires in cytomegalovirus infection. TCRdb called the reads again in MiXCR, with one record for every CDR3 protein. The table lists about 490,000 distinct CDR3 sequences, 16% of them singletons, with 20% to 30% in the top ten. The sequenced sample was CD8+ T cells from PBMCs. Receptors were obtained from a human donor in good health (CMV status not recorded). Some clones in this sample may be carry-over from other donors' samples.

A few counts support this clonotype. The J gene is TRBJ2-7, the V gene TRBV11-2; a weak D match, TRBD2 (5 bases). From germline, CDR1 is SGHAT and CDR2 FQNNGV. V was cut by 4 bases and J by 4 bases, with 11 bases left in between. The CDR3 sequence is 13 residues long. The chain's CDR3 is CASSSFSGYEQYF. Here the CDR3 DNA reads TGTGCCAGCAGCTCCTTCTCGGGGTACGAGCAGTACTTC. Full variable domain (rest looked up from reference TRBV11-2 and TRBJ2-7): EAGVAQSPRYKIIEKRQSVAFWCNPISGHATLYWYQQILGQGPKLLIQFQNNGVVDDSQLPKDRFSAERLKGVDSTLKIQPAKLEDSAVYLCASSSFSGYEQYFGPGTRLTVT.

J is TRBJ2-7 and V is TRBV14; the D gene is possibly TRBD2 (5 bases). The germline V gene encodes CDR1 SGHDN and CDR2 FVKESK. The CDR3 is 13 residues long. Trimming took off 4 bases at V and 7 bases at J, with 14 bases between the two ends. The CDR3 here is CASSPLYPGEQYF. The CDR3 DNA is TGTGCCAGCAGCCCGCTGTACCCGGGGGAGCAGTACTTC. The full variable domain, completed using reference TRBV14 and TRBJ2-7, is EAGVTQFPSHSVIEKGQTVTLRCDPISGHDNLYWYRRVMGKEIKFLLHFVKESKQDESGMPNNRFLAERTGGTYSTLKVQPAELEDSGVYFCASSPLYPGEQYFGPGTRLTVT.

J is TRBJ1-5 and V is TRBV19; the D gene is possibly TRBD1 (5 bases). Germline CDR1 and CDR2: LNHDA and SQIVND (reference sequence). The V gene lost 4 bases and the J gene lost 7 bases, with 32 bases spanning the gap. CDR3 length: 20 amino acids. The CDR3 DNA follows: TGTGCCAGTAGTACGGGACTGGCCGTCCTCCTTGAGGGATGGTTCCAGCCCCAGCATTTT. This codes for CASSTGLAVLLEGWFQPQHF.

This clonotype showed up many times. The rearrangement uses TRBV6-1 and TRBJ2-1, with 11 bases aligning to TRBD2. Germline V gene sequence: CDR1 MNHNS, CDR2 SASEGT. There are 16 residues in the CDR3. Trimming took 6 bases from V and 7 from J; bases not matched to a gene: 11. CDR3 in DNA: TGTGCCAGCAGACCAAGACTAGCGGGAAAAGGGAATGAGCAGTTCTTC. Translation: CASRPRLAGKGNEQFF.

A single count supports this clonotype. A read error is likely, as this CDR3 ends without the conserved phenylalanine or tryptophan. The DNA is omitted, as the CDR3 cannot be located on it reliably, and the CDR3 follows TCRdb's listing. The chain recombines TRBV25-1 with TRBJ2-1; TRBD2 is the table's D call, not checked against the DNA. The CDR3 is 12 amino acids long, termini counted. Germline V gene data show CDR1 as MGHDK and CDR2 as SYGVNS. The chain's CDR3 is CASRLVAGEPLL.

This clonotype was seen many times. The chain carries TRBV28 and TRBJ2-2; no definite D call. Trimming cost V 3 bases and J 4 bases, with 15 bases left between them. CDR1 is MDHEN, CDR2 SYDVKM, per germline. This CDR3 is built from 16 residues. CDR3 region: CASSLTGKGPTGELFF. CDR3 nucleotides: TGTGCCAGCAGTTTGACCGGCAAGGGCCCCACCGGGGAGCTGTTTTTT.

Ten or more counts support this clonotype. The chain uses TRBV7-6 and TRBJ2-1; D is perhaps TRBD2 (5 bases). Germline CDR1 reads SGHVS; CDR2 reads FNYEAQ. The CDR3 covers 18 residues. V shed 1 base and J shed 0 bases, with 16 bases lying between them. This CDR3 reads CASSLVLASRSSYNEQFF. The CDR3 DNA is TGTGCCAGCAGCTTAGTGCTGGCTAGCCGAAGCTCCTACAATGAGCAGTTCTTC.

Remarks on this clonotype: This sequence may be a read error, since a much larger clone differs from it by one base. The missing conserved phenylalanine or tryptophan at the end of this CDR3 makes a read error likely. The V gene is TRBV28, the J gene TRBJ2-7; D ambiguous. With 8 bases removed from V and 5 bases from J, the gap between germline ends came to 10 bases. The length of the CDR3 is 11 residues. The germline CDR1 and CDR2 sequences are MDHEN and SYDVKM. The CDR3 sequence: CASRYGDEQYL. The CDR3 region has the DNA TGTGCCAGCCGTTACGGCGACGAGCAGTACTTA.

This clonotype was recorded only once. A much larger clone lies a single base off, so this may be a read error. The CDR3 end shows no conserved phenylalanine or tryptophan, and so a read error is likely. The DNA for the CDR3 is TGCGCCAGCAGCCCTCCTTTGGGACAGGGGATGCACAATGAGCAGTTCTAC. It yields the protein CASSPPLGQGMHNEQFY. The chain combines TRBV4-1 with TRBJ2-1; 10 positions agree with TRBD1. The CDR3 is made up of 17 amino acids. From germline, CDR1 is MGHRA and CDR2 YSYEKL. J was trimmed by 5 bases and V by 4 bases; bases with no gene match: 11.

Concerning this clonotype itself: This could be a read error, since a much larger clone is one nucleotide away. The chain uses TRBV7-2 and TRBJ1-2; no clear D. V lost 5 bases to trimming and J lost 6 bases, with 13 bases between them. The CDR3 runs 13 residues. Per germline, CDR1 SGHTA and CDR2 FQGNSA. This CDR3 is CASSQGFVDGYTF. CDR3 DNA: TGTGCCAGCAGCCAAGGGTTCGTGGATGGCTACACCTTC.

This clonotype was seen at least ten times. The rearrangement uses TRBV7-9 and TRBJ2-1; TRBD2 matches at 7 bases. V shed 2 bases and J 3 bases; nucleotides not matched to a gene: 4. CDR1 and CDR2 (germline): SEHNR, FQNEAQ (reference sequence). The CDR3 totals 15 residues. The chain's CDR3 is CASSLPGRFYNEQFF. The CDR3 DNA follows: TGTGCCAGCAGCTTACCCGGGAGGTTCTACAATGAGCAGTTCTTC.

This clonotype has ten or more counts. The rearrangement joins TRBV7-8 to TRBJ2-7, with TRBD2 matching over 12 bases. J lost 4 bases, V lost 4 bases, and 2 bases had no gene match. The CDR3 is made up of 14 amino acids. CDR1 is SGHVS, CDR2 FQNEAQ, per germline. The CDR3 DNA sequence: TGTGCCAGCAGCTCCCTAGCGGGAGGGTACGAGCAGTACTTC. Encoded protein: CASSSLAGGYEQYF.

A remark on this clonotype: A read error may explain this, as a much larger clone is one base away. The chain links TRBV7-9 to TRBJ1-1, with 8 positions matching TRBD1. CDR3 length: 15 amino acids. Germline loops: CDR1 SEHNR, CDR2 FQNEAQ (reference sequence). CDR3 nucleotides: TGTGTCAGCAGCTACCAGGGGGCGGGGAACACTGAAGCTTTCTTT. Amino acids: CVSSYQGAGNTEAFF.

This sequence joins TRBV9 and TRBJ2-3; 8 bases are a match to TRBD2. The CDR3 has 19 amino acids. Germline assignment: CDR1 SGDLS and CDR2 YYNGEE. With 4 bases clipped from V and 0 bases from J, the junction kept 16 bases outside the gene matches. CDR3 sequence (DNA): TGTGCCAGCAGCCCACGCCCCGCTAGCGGGTACCCTAGCACAGATACGCAGTATTTT. As protein: CASSPRPASGYPSTDTQYF.

In its sample, this clonotype was seen many times. The genes are TRBV7-9 and TRBJ2-3; 7 bases fit TRBD1. The CDR3 runs 14 residues. Per the germline V gene, CDR1 is SEHNR and CDR2 is FQNEAQ (reference sequence). V lost 5 bases to trimming and J lost 4 bases; unmatched junction nucleotides: 6. The CDR3 region has the DNA TGTGCCAGCAGCCCGAGACAGGGACCAGATACGCAGTATTTT. Its protein product is CASSPRQGPDTQYF.

This clonotype was found a few times. The chain has TRBV10-2 and TRBJ1-6; 7 nucleotides match TRBD1. The V gene's germline CDR1 is WSHSY and CDR2 SAAADI. With 6 bases clipped from V and 7 bases from J, the junction kept 6 bases outside the gene matches. The CDR3 has 14 amino acids. The CDR3 protein is CASSEEGGNSPLHF. CDR3 DNA sequence: TGCGCCAGCAGCGAAGAAGGGGGCAATTCACCCCTCCACTTT.

This clonotype was seen ten or more times. The chain joins TRBV7-3 to TRBJ2-1, with D perhaps matching TRBD1 or TRBD2 (6 bases each). The germline gives CDR1 SGHTA, CDR2 FQGTGA. The CDR3 consists of 15 residues. V was clipped by 2 bases and J by 4 bases, with 12 bases between them. The CDR3 here is CASSLGGGLYNEQFF. As DNA, the CDR3 is TGTGCCAGCAGCTTAGGAGGGGGTTTGTACAATGAGCAGTTCTTC. Looking up the rest from reference TRBV7-3 and TRBJ2-1 gives the full variable domain: GAGVSQTPSNKVTEKGKYVELRCDPISGHTALYWYRQSLGQGPEFLIYFQGTGAADDSGLPNDRFFAVRPEGSVSTLKIQRTERGDSAVYLCASSLGGGLYNEQFFGPGTRLTVL.